This T cell receptor (beta chain) was profiled in a study of shared clonotypes between healthy human individuals. The data were produced by immunoSEQ multiplex PCR, yet TCRdb's version contains in-frame clones alone and is incomplete. The table records millions of clones, approximately 94% of them present only once. The source of this sequence is a man between 18 and 29 years old in good health. Sequenced sample: naive CD4+ T cells sorted from blood. Sample subset: CD45RA+ positively selected.

The CDR3 loop is CASSRGQGYNSPLHF. Written as DNA, the CDR3 is TGTGCCAGCAGCAGGGGACAGGGGTATAATTCACCCCTCCACTTT. The V gene is TRBV7-2, the J gene TRBJ1-6; TRBD1 matches 10 bases. Per germline, CDR1 SGHTA and CDR2 FQGNSA. This CDR3 region has 15 residues. V shed 5 bases, J shed 4 bases, and the junction held 2 bases outside the gene matches.